This T cell receptor (beta chain) was sequenced for a study of blood T cell repertoires in COVID-19. Across the whole study: Samples came from the United States, Italy and Spain, spanning acute and convalescent COVID-19.

Patients at the Seattle site were enrolled during active infection and followed longitudinally. Per the study methods: Amplified reference gene primers provided the basis for estimating nucleated cell counts. Clones were read by immunoSEQ multiplex PCR, and TCRdb kept only the in-frame ones, dropping some. The V and J calls and clone size come from that table; D and trimming were worked out from the DNA. The sample lists roughly 380,000 clones, about nine tenths seen once, with approximately 1.5% in the top ten. This sequence was found in a woman aged 40 to 49 with COVID-19, enrolled during active disease. The sequencing input was peripheral blood.

The CDR3 region has the DNA TGCGCCAGCAGCCAAGCGACGACCGGCGCGGGAGGTATAGATACGCAGTATTTT. It yields the protein CASSQATTGAGGIDTQYF. The genes are TRBV4-3 and TRBJ2-3; TRBD2 matches at 8 bases. The CDR3 has 18 residues. Germline V gene data show CDR1 as LGHNA and CDR2 as YSLEER. After removal of 1 base from V and 5 bases from J, the junction contained 14 bases not matched to a gene.